Sequencing of this T cell receptor (beta chain) was carried out in a study of blood T cell repertoires in COVID-19. Study-wide context: T cells, B-cell-depleted T cells, or PBMCs supplied cDNA or gDNA.

The CDR3 has 14 amino acids. With V trimmed by 3 bases and J by 11 bases, 6 bases remained unmatched. Germline lookup yields CDR1 PRHDT and CDR2 FYEKMQ (reference sequence). Authors' methods: Estimates of nucleated cell counts were drawn from the amplification of reference gene primers. Produced via immunoSEQ multiplex PCR; TCRdb's table is partial and in-frame only. From that table come the V and J calls and clone size; the DNA was used to work out D and trimming. The data contain 300,000 to 400,000 clones, about 88% of them singletons. Recruited during active infection, patients (from Seattle) were subsequently followed longitudinally.

The chain uses TRBV13 and TRBJ1-6; 8 nucleotides line up with TRBD1. This TCR came from a woman aged 55 to 70 with COVID-19, enrolled during active disease. The sequencing input was peripheral blood. The CDR3 DNA sequence: TGTGCCAGCAGCTTCGGACAGGGTGGCACACCCCTCCACTTT. Residues: CASSFGQGGTPLHF.